This T cell receptor (beta chain) was recorded in a study of CD8 T cells in ankylosing spondylitis. Whole-study findings and limits: In ankylosing spondylitis blood, a motif of fewer than 10 highly homologous TCR beta variants appeared characteristic. Reactive arthritis synovial fluid and blood previously showed some of these motif variants. In ankylosing spondylitis patients, matched synovial fluid reportedly showed significant enrichment of disease-linked clones.

As concerns this clonotype: Its antigen remains unidentified.

The CDR3 length is 13 residues. Germline CDR1 is DFQATT and CDR2 is SNEGSKA (reference sequence). V was pared by 0 bases and J by 4 bases, with 9 bases between. Using its own MiXCR run on the 5' RACE reads, TCRdb lists one record per CDR3 protein. Of fewer than 400,000 distinct CDR3 sequences in the sample, 20% to 25% are singletons; the top ten hold roughly a sixth. The specimen sequenced was blood, either unsorted or a sorted T cell fraction (not recorded which). The chain has TRBV20-1 and TRBJ1-2; D may be TRBD1 (5 bases). The source of this sequence is a male donor with ankylosing spondylitis. The CDR3 loop reads CSARDVGVYGYTF. As DNA, the CDR3 is TGCAGTGCTAGAGATGTGGGGGTCTATGGCTACACCTTC.